The rows below give T cell receptor beta chains drawn from one sample of a study of human T cells and chemical hapten exposure. TCRdb recomputed calls from the RACE reads with MiXCR, one row per CDR3 protein. Altogether 150,000 to 200,000 distinct CDR3 sequences are present, roughly 26% being singletons, with the ten largest covering approximately 2.3%. The sample in question was whole blood, obtained in connection with sensitization to the hapten diphenylcyclopropenone (DPC). The origin of the receptors is a woman aged 18-29 years with alopecia areata. Some clones in this sample may be carry-over from other donors' samples. Each CDR3 is given with its conserved first and last residue. A D gene is named only where the DNA matches it firmly. Size values are once, few and many counts, or a class for expanded clones, and some rows have none.

CDR3 length: 14; clone size: few; J gene: TRBJ2-2; V gene: TRBV7-9; D gene: NA; CDR3 protein: CASSSRGDTGELFF; CDR3 DNA: TGTGCCAGCAGCTCCAGGGGAGACACCGGGGAGCTGTTTTTT
CDR3 length: 13; clone size: NA; J gene: TRBJ2-1; V gene: TRBV27; D gene: TRBD2; CDR3 protein: CASSFGGTDEQFF; CDR3 DNA: TGTGCCAGCAGTTTCGGGGGGACGGATGAGCAGTTCTTC
CDR3 length: 15; clone size: NA; J gene: TRBJ2-1; V gene: TRBV12-3/TRBV12-4; D gene: NA; CDR3 protein: CASSLSSGQYNEQFF; CDR3 DNA: TGTGCCAGCAGTCTGAGCTCGGGACAATACAATGAGCAGTTCTTC
CDR3 length: 16; clone size: many; J gene: TRBJ1-6; V gene: TRBV7-6; D gene: NA; CDR3 protein: CASSLEKGSYNSPLHF; CDR3 DNA: TGTGCCAGCAGCTTAGAGAAGGGTTCCTATAATTCACCCCTCCACTTT
CDR3 length: 15; clone size: many; J gene: TRBJ2-3; V gene: TRBV24-1; D gene: NA; CDR3 protein: CATSDLDDSTDTQYF; CDR3 DNA: TGTGCCACCAGTGATTTGGACGATAGCACAGATACGCAGTATTTT
CDR3 length: 13; clone size: NA; J gene: TRBJ1-5; V gene: TRBV12-3/TRBV12-4; D gene: TRBD1; CDR3 protein: CASSQDRVLPQHF; CDR3 DNA: TGTGCCAGCAGCCAAGACAGGGTCCTTCCCCAGCATTTT
CDR3 length: 14; clone size: NA; J gene: TRBJ2-7; V gene: TRBV6-5; D gene: TRBD2; CDR3 protein: CASKTSGGAYEQYF; CDR3 DNA: TGTGCCAGCAAAACTAGCGGGGGGGCCTACGAGCAGTACTTC
CDR3 length: 14; clone size: NA; J gene: TRBJ2-1; V gene: TRBV29-1; D gene: NA; CDR3 protein: CSVDQGMGYNEQFF; CDR3 DNA: TGCAGCGTTGACCAGGGCATGGGCTACAATGAGCAGTTCTTC
CDR3 length: 13; clone size: NA; J gene: TRBJ2-3; V gene: TRBV29-1; D gene: NA; CDR3 protein: CSVEDPARDTQYF; CDR3 DNA: TGCAGCGTTGAAGATCCGGCTCGGGATACGCAGTATTTT
CDR3 length: 13; clone size: few; J gene: TRBJ2-3; V gene: TRBV27; D gene: NA; CDR3 protein: CASSFRRGDTQYF; CDR3 DNA: TGTGCCAGCAGTTTCCGCAGGGGTGATACGCAGTATTTT
CDR3 length: 12; clone size: NA; J gene: TRBJ2-7; V gene: TRBV29-1; D gene: NA; CDR3 protein: CSVIGPLYEQYF; CDR3 DNA: TGCAGCGTGATCGGGCCGCTCTACGAGCAGTACTTC
CDR3 length: 13; clone size: once; J gene: TRBJ2-1; V gene: TRBV10-3; D gene: TRBD1; CDR3 protein: CAITGQGLGEQFF; CDR3 DNA: TGTGCCATCACCGGACAGGGTCTGGGGGAGCAGTTCTTC
CDR3 length: 15; clone size: NA; J gene: TRBJ2-1; V gene: TRBV19; D gene: NA; CDR3 protein: CASSIPPAAYNEQFF; CDR3 DNA: TGTGCCAGTAGTATACCCCCCGCAGCCTACAATGAGCAGTTCTTC
CDR3 length: 16; clone size: NA; J gene: TRBJ2-7; V gene: TRBV10-3; D gene: NA; CDR3 protein: CAISEATGGALREQYF; CDR3 DNA: TGTGCCATCAGTGAGGCGACTGGGGGGGCCCTTAGGGAGCAGTACTTC
CDR3 length: 19; clone size: NA; J gene: TRBJ2-1; V gene: TRBV6-2/TRBV6-3; D gene: TRBD2; CDR3 protein: CASSYTLRGGRSSYNEQFF; CDR3 DNA: TGTGCCAGCAGTTACACCCTTAGGGGCGGGAGGAGCTCCTACAATGAGCAGTTCTTC
CDR3 length: 15; clone size: few; J gene: TRBJ2-5; V gene: TRBV10-3; D gene: TRBD2; CDR3 protein: CAIKALAGEQETQYF; CDR3 DNA: TGTGCCATCAAAGCCCTAGCGGGGGAACAAGAGACCCAGTACTTC
CDR3 length: 13; clone size: NA; J gene: TRBJ2-3; V gene: TRBV5-1; D gene: NA; CDR3 protein: CASSSQGTDTQYF; CDR3 DNA: TGCGCCAGCAGCTCCCAGGGCACAGATACGCAGTATTTT
CDR3 length: 13; clone size: NA; J gene: TRBJ2-7; V gene: TRBV3-1; D gene: NA; CDR3 protein: CASSQVSSYEQYF; CDR3 DNA: TGTGCCAGCAGCCAAGTGAGCTCCTACGAGCAGTACTTC
CDR3 length: 13; clone size: few; J gene: TRBJ2-1; V gene: TRBV7-2; D gene: NA; CDR3 protein: CASSLNGGHEQFF; CDR3 DNA: TGTGCCAGCAGCTTAAACGGGGGCCATGAGCAGTTCTTC
CDR3 length: 12; clone size: few; J gene: TRBJ1-1; V gene: TRBV12-3/TRBV12-4; D gene: NA; CDR3 protein: CASSLLGLEAFF; CDR3 DNA: TGTGCCAGCAGCTTGCTGGGGCTTGAAGCTTTCTTT
CDR3 length: 16; clone size: NA; J gene: TRBJ2-1; V gene: TRBV29-1; D gene: TRBD2; CDR3 protein: CSVGGLGGRTNNEQFF; CDR3 DNA: TGCAGCGTTGGCGGGCTCGGCGGGAGGACCAACAATGAGCAGTTCTTC
CDR3 length: 15; clone size: many; J gene: TRBJ2-1; V gene: TRBV7-2; D gene: TRBD2; CDR3 protein: CASSLRTSADSEQFF; CDR3 DNA: TGTGCCAGCAGCTTAAGGACTAGCGCGGATAGTGAGCAGTTCTTC
CDR3 length: 12; clone size: NA; J gene: TRBJ1-2; V gene: TRBV4-1; D gene: NA; CDR3 protein: CASSQDSYGYTF; CDR3 DNA: TGCGCCAGCAGCCAAGACAGTTATGGCTACACCTTC
CDR3 length: 13; clone size: few; J gene: TRBJ1-4; V gene: TRBV4-1; D gene: NA; CDR3 protein: CASSLTTNEKLFF; CDR3 DNA: TGCGCCAGCAGCCTTACAACTAATGAAAAACTGTTTTTT
CDR3 length: 15; clone size: NA; J gene: TRBJ2-5; V gene: TRBV7-8; D gene: NA; CDR3 protein: CASSLAGSPGETQYF; CDR3 DNA: TGTGCCAGCAGCTTAGCCGGGTCTCCCGGAGAGACCCAGTACTTC
CDR3 length: 12; clone size: NA; J gene: TRBJ1-6; V gene: TRBV15; D gene: NA; CDR3 protein: CATSRLNSPLHF; CDR3 DNA: TGTGCCACCAGCAGACTTAATTCACCCCTCCACTTT
CDR3 length: 14; clone size: NA; J gene: TRBJ2-7; V gene: TRBV25-1; D gene: TRBD1; CDR3 protein: CASSPGQLRYEQYF; CDR3 DNA: TGTGCCAGTTCGCCGGGACAGCTCCGATACGAGCAGTACTTC
CDR3 length: 13; clone size: few; J gene: TRBJ1-5; V gene: TRBV20-1; D gene: NA; CDR3 protein: CSALRVSNQPQHF; CDR3 DNA: TGCAGTGCTCTAAGGGTATCCAATCAGCCCCAGCATTTT
CDR3 length: 15; clone size: few; J gene: TRBJ2-1; V gene: TRBV4-1; D gene: NA; CDR3 protein: CASSLGGKIGNEQFF; CDR3 DNA: TGCGCCAGCAGTCTCGGGGGAAAGATAGGTAATGAGCAGTTCTTC
CDR3 length: 16; clone size: NA; J gene: TRBJ1-1; V gene: TRBV13; D gene: TRBD1; CDR3 protein: CASSSYIFDRGEEAFF; CDR3 DNA: TGTGCCAGCAGCTCGTACATATTCGACAGGGGGGAAGAAGCTTTCTTT